These 31 T cell receptor beta chains were all obtained from the same sample, sequenced in a study of T cell responses to AZD1222 COVID-19 vaccine. Sequenced by immunoSEQ multiplex PCR; TCRdb stores in-frame clones only, minus some. The sample lists some 150,000 clones; roughly 90% were seen once. The sequencing used peripheral blood, collected 28 days after the second AZD1222 dose. These receptor sequences come from an adult who received the AZD1222 COVID-19 vaccine.

This chain links TRBV28 with TRBJ1-5, with a possible D match to TRBD1 (6 bases). CDR3 length equals 16 residues. Germline loops: CDR1 MDHEN, CDR2 SYDVKM. V lost 5 bases, J lost 5 bases, and 19 bases lay in between. Here the CDR3 DNA reads TGTGCCAGCAGTCCCGAGGGGGAGGGGGTTGATCAGCCCCAGCATTTT. Translation: CASSPEGEGVDQPQHF.

The V call is TRBV28, the J call TRBJ1-2, with TRBD1 identical over 11 bases. Germline CDR1 MDHEN, CDR2 SYDVKM. The length of the CDR3 is 16 residues. V was clipped by 3 bases and J by 3 bases; unmatched bases: 6. The DNA for the CDR3 is TGTGCCAGCAGTTTTTTGGGACAGGGGGTACACTATGGCTACACCTTC. Translated, it gives CASSFLGQGVHYGYTF.

This clone turned up a few times. The genes are TRBV10-3 and TRBJ1-2; D is possibly TRBD1 (5 bases). Per the germline V gene, CDR1 is ENHRY and CDR2 is SYGVKD. The CDR3 totals 16 residues. Trimming shortened V by 0 bases and J by 8 bases, and 19 bases separated the two germline ends. The CDR3: CAISESNIGQGSGYTF. The CDR3 DNA follows: TGTGCCATCAGTGAGTCGAATATTGGGCAGGGTAGCGGCTACACCTTC.

The rearrangement uses TRBV7-2 and TRBJ1-2; TRBD1 might be the D (6 bases). Germline V gene data show CDR1 as SGHTA and CDR2 as FQGNSA. V was pared by 1 base and J by 2 bases, with 11 bases between. The CDR3 contains 15 residues. CDR3 sequence (DNA): TGTGCCAGCAGCTTAGTCGGACAGCCGAACTATGGCTACACCTTC. Translating gives CASSLVGQPNYGYTF.

This rearrangement joins TRBV6-5 to TRBJ2-3, with 7 bases lining up with TRBD2. Germline V gene lookup returns CDR1 MNHEY and CDR2 SVGAGI. Trimming cost V 8 bases and J 4 bases; bases outside gene matches: 3. The CDR3 covers 12 residues. In DNA, the CDR3 is TGTGCCAGCGGGAGGGTGCCAGATACGCAGTATTTT. Its translation: CASGRVPDTQYF.

This chain joins TRBV9 and TRBJ2-3; maybe TRBD2 (6 bases). The CDR3 sequence is 14 residues long. The germline gives CDR1 SGDLS, CDR2 YYNGEE. V lost 2 bases and J 6 bases, leaving 13 bases between the germline ends. The CDR3 here is CASSVPAEGDTQYF. The CDR3 coding sequence is TGTGCCAGCAGCGTCCCAGCGGAGGGGGATACGCAGTATTTT.

This chain uses TRBV10-1 with TRBJ2-7, with D perhaps given as TRBD1 or TRBD2 (5 bases each). The CDR3 consists of 13 residues. CDR1 is WNHNN and CDR2 is SYGVQD in the germline V gene (reference sequence). Trimming removed 3 bases at V and 6 bases at J, with 12 bases between. CDR3 loop: CASSDRDQSEQYF. CDR3 nucleotide sequence: TGCGCCAGCAGTGACCGGGACCAAAGCGAGCAGTACTTC.

V gene TRBV28 combines with J gene TRBJ1-2, with D tentatively TRBD1 (5 bases). V was cut by 5 bases and J by 0 bases, with 7 bases left in between. This CDR3 has 13 amino acids. Germline CDR1 MDHEN, CDR2 SYDVKM. As DNA, the CDR3 is TGTGCCAGCAGTGGGGACGCTAACTATGGCTACACCTTC. This encodes CASSGDANYGYTF.

The chain combines TRBV9 with TRBJ2-5; possible D gene TRBD2, 6 bases. Deletions cut 4 bases from V and 4 bases from J, with 17 bases between. CDR3 length: 15 residues. The V gene's germline CDR1 is SGDLS and CDR2 YYNGEE. The CDR3 reads CASSLRLGAGETQYF. The CDR3 coding sequence is TGTGCCAGCAGCCTCCGACTAGGGGCGGGAGAGACCCAGTACTTC.

In this sample, this clone turned up a few times. V usage is TRBV4-1 and J usage is TRBJ1-5, with 9 bases identical to TRBD1. CDR1 is MGHRA, CDR2 YSYEKL, per germline. Unmatched junction bases numbered 7, after V lost 6 bases and J lost 4 bases. The CDR3 loop spans 15 amino acids. The CDR3 DNA reads as TGCGCCAGCAGTGGACAGGGGCCACTTAATCAGCCCCAGCATTTT. It is translated as CASSGQGPLNQPQHF.

Details on this clone: Likely a read error: the CDR3 ends without its conserved phenylalanine or tryptophan. The DNA is left out, because the CDR3 cannot be placed on it with certainty; the CDR3 is given as TCRdb lists it. The chain carries TRBV6-5 and TRBJ2-2; TRBD1 is taken as the D call from the table, unchecked against the DNA. CDR1 is MNHEY, CDR2 SVGAGI, per germline. The CDR3 region is 12 residues in length, termini included. This CDR3 is CASSPTGGPVAI.

The chain uses TRBV5-1 and TRBJ1-5; TRBD1 might be the D (5 bases). Per germline, CDR1 SGHRS and CDR2 YFSETQ. This CDR3 contains 14 residues. V was shortened by 2 bases and J by 5 bases, with 11 bases between the two germline ends. The CDR3 DNA reads TGCGCCAGCAGCTTCCTTGGGGGGGATCAGCCCCAGCATTTT. Amino acids: CASSFLGGDQPQHF.

V is TRBV28 and J is TRBJ1-2; D gene ambiguous. The CDR3 extends over 12 amino acids. V dropped 6 bases and J dropped 8 bases, with 13 bases sitting between them. Germline-derived CDR1 and CDR2 are MDHEN and SYDVKM. CDR3 nucleotides: TGTGCCAGCAGAGACTCTATGAAGGGCTACACCTTC. It translates to CASRDSMKGYTF.

The chain has TRBV5-1 and TRBJ2-7; 14 positions agree with TRBD2. There are 16 residues in the CDR3. CDR1 and CDR2 from the germline V gene are SGHRS and YFSETQ. Trimming took 1 base from V and 9 from J; bases not matched to a gene: 9. Here the CDR3 DNA reads TGCGCCAGCAGCTTGCGCGGGACTAGCGGGAGAAATTGGCAGTACTTC. It specifies CASSLRGTSGRNWQYF.

V is TRBV15 and J is TRBJ2-7, with D possibly TRBD2 on 6 matching bases. The V end was cut by 0 bases, the J end by 5 bases, with 14 bases between. The germline CDR1 and CDR2 sequences are LNHNV and YYDKDF (reference sequence). This CDR3 spans 15 amino acids. The CDR3 DNA sequence: TGTGCCACCAGCAGAGATCGGGGGTTCGACGACGAGCAGTACTTC. Translating gives CATSRDRGFDDEQYF.

V gene TRBV9 combines with J gene TRBJ2-7; D is perhaps TRBD2 (6 bases). The CDR3 covers 13 residues. V lost 0 bases, J lost 6 bases, and 10 bases lay in between. Germline CDR1 reads SGDLS; CDR2 reads YYNGEE. The CDR3 spells CASSVGRAGEQYF. The CDR3 nucleotides are TGTGCCAGCAGCGTAGGGAGGGCCGGCGAGCAGTACTTC.

V usage is TRBV25-1 and J usage is TRBJ2-7; a possible D gene is TRBD1 (5 bases). The CDR3 runs 11 residues. Germline V lookup: CDR1 MGHDK, CDR2 SYGVNS. V lost 6 bases and J lost 6, with 9 bases in between. The CDR3 DNA is TGTGCCAGCAGGCAGGGTTCCGAGCAGTACTTC. This gives the protein CASRQGSEQYF.

The chain joins TRBV3-1 (or the pseudogene TRBV3-2) to TRBJ1-4; D possibly corresponds to TRBD1 (5 bases). The CDR3 totals 17 residues. Trimming took off 2 bases at V and 5 bases at J, with 18 bases between the two ends. The germline CDR1 and CDR2 sequences are LGHDT and YNNKEL (reference sequence). CDR3 in amino acids: CASSQPRPGTNNEKLFF. As DNA, the CDR3 is TGTGCCAGCAGCCAACCTCGGCCTGGGACCAACAATGAAAAACTGTTTTTT.

V and J are TRBV6-2 or TRBV6-3 and TRBJ2-7, with D possibly TRBD2 on 5 matching bases. The CDR3 loop spans 16 amino acids. V was trimmed by 0 bases and J by 2 bases, leaving 14 bases between them. Germline CDR1 and CDR2: MNHEY and SVGEGT. The CDR3 sequence is CASSYSTTKGTYEQYF. The CDR3 nucleotides read TGTGCCAGCAGTTACTCGACTACCAAGGGCACCTACGAGCAGTACTTC.

The V call is TRBV6-5, the J call TRBJ2-2; 7 nucleotides line up with TRBD1. The germline gives CDR1 MNHEY, CDR2 SVGAGI. V dropped 6 bases and J dropped 2; count of bases not matched to a gene: 6. The CDR3 is made up of 15 amino acids. As DNA, the CDR3 is TGTGCCAGCAGATGGACAGGCGGAAACACCGGGGAGCTGTTTTTT. It specifies CASRWTGGNTGELFF.

This sequence joins TRBV7-2 and TRBJ2-2; no reliable D call. The length of the CDR3 is 12 residues. Trimming took 5 bases from V and 1 from J, leaving 2 bases between them. Germline-derived CDR1 and CDR2 are SGHTA and FQGNSA. CDR3 bases: TGTGCCAGCAGCCGGAACACCGGGGAGCTGTTTTTT. Translating gives CASSRNTGELFF. Together with reference TRBV7-2 and TRBJ2-2, the CDR3 gives the full variable domain: GAGVSQSPSNKVTEKGKDVELRCDPISGHTALYWYRQSLGQGLEFLIYFQGNSAPDKSGLPSDRFSAERTGGSVSTLTIQRTQQEDSAVYLCASSRNTGELFFGEGSRLTVL.

V and J are TRBV29-1 and TRBJ2-5; D might be TRBD1 (5 bases). The germline V gene encodes CDR1 SQVTM and CDR2 ANQGSEA. This CDR3 has 14 amino acids. With 7 bases removed from V and 7 bases from J, the gap between germline ends came to 22 bases. This chain's CDR3 is CSESTGGIHGTQYF. CDR3 coding DNA: TGCAGCGAAAGCACAGGCGGCATCCACGGGACCCAGTACTTC. Full variable domain (rest looked up from reference TRBV29-1 and TRBJ2-5): SAVISQKPSRDICQRGTSLTIQCQVDSQVTMMFWYRQQPGQSLTLIATANQGSEATYESGFVIDKFPISRPNLTFSTLTVSNMSPEDSSIYLCSESTGGIHGTQYFGPGTRLLVL.

The chain's CDR3 is CASSPGLAGLQETQYF. The CDR3 coding sequence is TGTGCCAGCAGCCCCGGACTAGCGGGCCTACAAGAGACCCAGTACTTC. The rearrangement uses TRBV7-2 and TRBJ2-5; 11 bases fit TRBD2. The CDR3 contains 16 residues. In germline, CDR1 is SGHTA, CDR2 FQGNSA. V trimming: 5 bases; J trimming: 2 bases; junction bases outside the gene matches: 7.

The rearrangement joins TRBV9 to TRBJ2-1; D tentatively fits TRBD1 or TRBD2 (5 bases each). V lost 3 bases and J lost 6, with 16 bases in between. This CDR3 contains 15 residues. Germline V gene lookup returns CDR1 SGDLS and CDR2 YYNGEE. CDR3 region: CASSAGLGALNEQFF. CDR3 nucleotide sequence: TGTGCCAGCAGCGCCGGACTTGGGGCCCTCAATGAGCAGTTCTTC.

This chain links TRBV11-2 with TRBJ1-4; the D gene is possibly TRBD1 (5 bases). CDR3 length: 17 residues. The V gene's germline CDR1 is SGHAT and CDR2 FQNNGV. The V end was cut by 1 base, the J end by 5 bases, with 17 bases between. The CDR3 nucleotides are TGTGCCAGCAGCTTAGGGTCGGGGGGACGGCTAAATGAAAAACTGTTTTTT. Translated: CASSLGSGGRLNEKLFF.

This sequence joins TRBV25-1 and TRBJ2-1; TRBD2 aligns across 9 bases. CDR3 length: 13 residues. Germline V gives CDR1 MGHDK, CDR2 SYGVNS. With 8 bases clipped from V and 6 bases from J, the junction kept 5 bases outside the gene matches. For the CDR3, the DNA is TGTGCCAGCGGGGGTAGCGGGAGCAATGAGCAGTTCTTC. As protein: CASGGSGSNEQFF.

The chain combines TRBV2 with TRBJ1-1, with D perhaps TRBD1 (6 bases). Germline-derived CDR1 and CDR2 are SNHLY and FYNNEI. The length of the CDR3 is 16 residues. Trimming took 2 bases from V and 0 from J, leaving 13 bases between them. In DNA form, the CDR3 reads TGTGCCAGCAGTGAAATGAAGTCAGGGGTGAACACTGAAGCTTTCTTT. As protein: CASSEMKSGVNTEAFF.

The sample holds one count of this clone. The chain uses TRBV7-9 and TRBJ1-4, with a weak D call TRBD1 (5 bases). V was pared by 5 bases and J by 7 bases, with 17 bases between. CDR3 length: 15 residues. Germline assignment: CDR1 SEHNR and CDR2 FQNEAQ (reference sequence). The CDR3 sequence: CASSLGTRVGEKLFF. The CDR3 DNA sequence: TGTGCCAGCAGCCTAGGCACCAGGGTGGGTGAAAAACTGTTTTTT.

This sequence joins TRBV5-5 and TRBJ2-1, with TRBD2 matching over 7 bases. The junction had 4 bases not matched to a gene; V was cut back by 0 bases and J by 4 bases. Germline V gene sequence: CDR1 SGHKS, CDR2 YYEKEE (reference sequence). The CDR3 length is 15 residues. In DNA form, the CDR3 reads TGTGCCAGCAGCTTGGGGCTAGCGGATTACAATGAGCAGTTCTTC. This encodes CASSLGLADYNEQFF.

This clone has only one observation. The gene calls are TRBV5-1 and TRBJ1-1, with TRBD1 matching 7 bases. V lost 3 bases and J lost 6; bases outside the gene matches: 2. The CDR3 covers 12 residues. Germline V gives CDR1 SGHRS, CDR2 YFSETQ. The CDR3 region is CASSSDRSEAFF. In nucleotides, the CDR3 is TGCGCCAGCAGCTCGGACAGGTCTGAAGCTTTCTTT.

This sequence joins TRBV27 and TRBJ2-7, with TRBD1 identical over 8 bases. Germline CDR1 reads MNHEY; CDR2 reads SMNVEV (reference sequence). V trimming: 1 base; J trimming: 4 bases; junction bases outside the gene matches: 9. The CDR3 contains 16 residues. CDR3 amino acids: CASSLFPGGMSYEQYF. The CDR3 nucleotides are TGTGCCAGCAGTTTATTTCCAGGGGGCATGTCATACGAGCAGTACTTC.